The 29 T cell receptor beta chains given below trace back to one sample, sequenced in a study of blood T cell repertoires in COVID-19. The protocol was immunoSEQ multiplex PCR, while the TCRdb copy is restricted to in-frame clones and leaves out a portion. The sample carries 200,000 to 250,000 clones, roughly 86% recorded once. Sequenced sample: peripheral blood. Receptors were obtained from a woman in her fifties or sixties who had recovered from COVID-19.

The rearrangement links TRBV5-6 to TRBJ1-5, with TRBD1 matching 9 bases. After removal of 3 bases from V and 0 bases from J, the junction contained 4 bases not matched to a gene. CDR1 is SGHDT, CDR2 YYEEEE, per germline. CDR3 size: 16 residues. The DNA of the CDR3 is TGTGCCAGCAGCTACCCGGACAGGGGTAGCAATCAGCCCCAGCATTTT. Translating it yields CASSYPDRGSNQPQHF. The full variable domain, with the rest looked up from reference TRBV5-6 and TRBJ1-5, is DAGVTQSPTHLIKTRGQQVTLRCSPKSGHDTVSWYQQALGQGPQFIFQYYEEEERQRGNFPDRFSGHQFPNYSSELNVNALLLGDSALYLCASSYPDRGSNQPQHFGDGTRLSIL.

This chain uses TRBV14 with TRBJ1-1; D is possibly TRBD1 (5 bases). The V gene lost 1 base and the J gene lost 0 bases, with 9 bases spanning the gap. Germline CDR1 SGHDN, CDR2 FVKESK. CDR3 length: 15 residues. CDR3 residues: CASSQGTWVNTEAFF. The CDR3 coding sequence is TGTGCCAGCAGCCAAGGGACATGGGTGAACACTGAAGCTTTCTTT. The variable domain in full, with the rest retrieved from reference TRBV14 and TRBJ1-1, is EAGVTQFPSHSVIEKGQTVTLRCDPISGHDNLYWYRRVMGKEIKFLLHFVKESKQDESGMPNNRFLAERTGGTYSTLKVQPAELEDSGVYFCASSQGTWVNTEAFFGQGTRLTVV.

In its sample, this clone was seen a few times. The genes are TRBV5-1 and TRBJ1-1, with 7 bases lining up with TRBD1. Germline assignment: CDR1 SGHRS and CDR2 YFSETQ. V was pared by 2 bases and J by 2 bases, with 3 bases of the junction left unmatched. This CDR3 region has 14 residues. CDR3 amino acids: CASSFQGGNTEAFF. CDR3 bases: TGCGCCAGCAGCTTCCAGGGGGGTAACACTGAAGCTTTCTTT.

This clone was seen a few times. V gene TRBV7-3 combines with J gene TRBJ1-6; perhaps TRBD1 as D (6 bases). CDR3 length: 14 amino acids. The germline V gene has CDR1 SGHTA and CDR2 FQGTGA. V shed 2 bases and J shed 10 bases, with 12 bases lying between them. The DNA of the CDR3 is TGTGCCAGCAGCTTAGGGGGGGCAGGGTCACCCCTCCACTTT. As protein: CASSLGGAGSPLHF.

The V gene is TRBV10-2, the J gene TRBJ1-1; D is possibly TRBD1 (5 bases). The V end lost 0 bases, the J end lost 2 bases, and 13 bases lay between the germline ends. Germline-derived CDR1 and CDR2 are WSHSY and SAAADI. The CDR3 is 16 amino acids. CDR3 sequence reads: CASSESQGGYNTEAFF. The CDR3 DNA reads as TGCGCCAGCAGTGAGTCTCAGGGTGGATACAACACTGAAGCTTTCTTT.

Written as DNA, the CDR3 is TGTGCCATCAGTGACAGGGGGCAACAAGCTTTCTTT. Its protein product is CAISDRGQQAFF. This chain links TRBV10-3 with TRBJ1-1; 8 bases are shared with TRBD1. Germline CDR1 reads ENHRY; CDR2 reads SYGVKD. Trimming cost V 3 bases and J 9 bases; bases outside gene matches: 3. This CDR3 is built from 12 residues.

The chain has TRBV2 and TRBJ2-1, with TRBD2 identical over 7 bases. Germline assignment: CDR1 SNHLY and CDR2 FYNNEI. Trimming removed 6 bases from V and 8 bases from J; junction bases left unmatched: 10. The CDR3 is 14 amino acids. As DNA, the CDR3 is TGTGCCAGCAGGCGATTAGCGGGCGGCTATGAGCAGTTCTTC. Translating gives CASRRLAGGYEQFF.

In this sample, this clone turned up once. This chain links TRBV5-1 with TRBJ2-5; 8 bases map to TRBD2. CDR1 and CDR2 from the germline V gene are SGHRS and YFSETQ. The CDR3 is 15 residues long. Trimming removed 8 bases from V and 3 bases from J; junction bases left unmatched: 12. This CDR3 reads CASGPLAGLEETQYF. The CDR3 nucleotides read TGCGCCAGTGGGCCTTTAGCGGGGCTGGAAGAGACCCAGTACTTC.

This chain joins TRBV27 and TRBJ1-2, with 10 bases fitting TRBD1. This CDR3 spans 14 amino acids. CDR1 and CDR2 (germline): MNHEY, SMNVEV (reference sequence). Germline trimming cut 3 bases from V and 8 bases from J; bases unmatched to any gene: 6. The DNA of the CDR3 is TGTGCCAGCAGTTTTAGGGACAGGGGTCGCGGCTACACCTTC. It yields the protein CASSFRDRGRGYTF.

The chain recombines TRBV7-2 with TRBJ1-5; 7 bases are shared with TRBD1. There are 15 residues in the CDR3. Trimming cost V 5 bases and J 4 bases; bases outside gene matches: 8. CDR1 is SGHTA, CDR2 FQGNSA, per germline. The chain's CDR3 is CASSVWTGENQPQHF. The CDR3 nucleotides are TGTGCCAGCAGCGTCTGGACAGGCGAAAATCAGCCCCAGCATTTT.

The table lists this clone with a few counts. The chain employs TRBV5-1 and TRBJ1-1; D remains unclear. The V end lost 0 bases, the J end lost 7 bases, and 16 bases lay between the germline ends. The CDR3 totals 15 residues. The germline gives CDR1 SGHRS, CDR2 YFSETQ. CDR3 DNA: TGCGCCAGCAGCTTGGGGGCTACATTCAGGAATGAAGCTTTCTTT. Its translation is CASSLGATFRNEAFF.

CDR3 sequence reads: CASSPVTDSGNTIYF. Here the CDR3 DNA reads TGTGCCAGCTCACCAGTGACAGACTCTGGAAACACCATATATTTT. The rearrangement links TRBV18 to TRBJ1-3, with D possibly TRBD1 on 5 matching bases. Germline V lookup: CDR1 KGHSH, CDR2 LQKENI. V gave up 2 bases and J gave up 0 bases, with 8 bases separating them. The CDR3 has 15 residues.

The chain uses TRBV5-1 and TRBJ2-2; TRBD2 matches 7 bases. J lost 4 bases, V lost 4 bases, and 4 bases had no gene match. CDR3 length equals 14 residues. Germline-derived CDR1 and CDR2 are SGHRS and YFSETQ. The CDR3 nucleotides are TGCGCCAGCAGCGGGACTACTGGCACCGGGGAGCTGTTTTTT. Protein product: CASSGTTGTGELFF.

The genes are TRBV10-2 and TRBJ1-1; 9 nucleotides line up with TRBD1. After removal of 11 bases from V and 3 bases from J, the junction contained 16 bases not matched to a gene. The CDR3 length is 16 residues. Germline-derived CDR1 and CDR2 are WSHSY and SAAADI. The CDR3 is CASGGGKTGGYTEAFF. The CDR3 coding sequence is TGCGCCTCCGGGGGTGGGAAGACAGGGGGTTACACTGAAGCTTTCTTT.

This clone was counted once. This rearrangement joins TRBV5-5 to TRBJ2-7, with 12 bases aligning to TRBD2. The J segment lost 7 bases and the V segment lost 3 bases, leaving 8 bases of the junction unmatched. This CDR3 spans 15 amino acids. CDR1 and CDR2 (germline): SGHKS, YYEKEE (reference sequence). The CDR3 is CASSYLAGGPREQYF. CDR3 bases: TGTGCCAGCAGCTATCTAGCGGGGGGGCCCCGGGAGCAGTACTTC. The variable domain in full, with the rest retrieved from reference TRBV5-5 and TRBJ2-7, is DAGVTQSPTHLIKTRGQQVTLRCSPISGHKSVSWYQQVLGQGPQFIFQYYEKEERGRGNFPDRFSARQFPNYSSELNVNALLLGDSALYLCASSYLAGGPREQYFGPGTRLTVT.

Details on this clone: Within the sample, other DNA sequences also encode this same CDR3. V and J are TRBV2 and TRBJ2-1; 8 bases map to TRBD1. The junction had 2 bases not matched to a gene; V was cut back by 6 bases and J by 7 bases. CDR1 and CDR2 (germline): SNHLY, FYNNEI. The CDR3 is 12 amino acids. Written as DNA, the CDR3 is TGTGCCAGCAGCGACAGGGGAAATGAGCAGTTCTTC. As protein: CASSDRGNEQFF.

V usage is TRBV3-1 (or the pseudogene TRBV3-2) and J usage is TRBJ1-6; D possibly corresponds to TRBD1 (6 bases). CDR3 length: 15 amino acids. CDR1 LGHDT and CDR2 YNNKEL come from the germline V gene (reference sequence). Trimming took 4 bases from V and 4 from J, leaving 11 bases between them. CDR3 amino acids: CASSRRQDYNSPLHF. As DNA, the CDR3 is TGTGCCAGCAGCCGCCGACAGGATTATAATTCACCCCTCCACTTT.

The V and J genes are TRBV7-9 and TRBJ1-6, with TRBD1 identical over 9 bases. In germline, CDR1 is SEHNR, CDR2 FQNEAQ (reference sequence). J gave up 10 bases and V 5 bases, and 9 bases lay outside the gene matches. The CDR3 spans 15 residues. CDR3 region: CASSATRDRDSPLHF. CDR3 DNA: TGTGCCAGCAGCGCGACCCGGGACAGGGACTCACCCCTCCACTTT.

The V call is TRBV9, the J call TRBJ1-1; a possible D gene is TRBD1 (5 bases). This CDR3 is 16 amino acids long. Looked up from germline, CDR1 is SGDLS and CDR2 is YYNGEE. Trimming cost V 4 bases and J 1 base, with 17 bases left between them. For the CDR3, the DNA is TGTGCCAGCAGCTCCAAGGAGGGACTGGAGAACACTGAAGCTTTCTTT. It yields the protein CASSSKEGLENTEAFF.

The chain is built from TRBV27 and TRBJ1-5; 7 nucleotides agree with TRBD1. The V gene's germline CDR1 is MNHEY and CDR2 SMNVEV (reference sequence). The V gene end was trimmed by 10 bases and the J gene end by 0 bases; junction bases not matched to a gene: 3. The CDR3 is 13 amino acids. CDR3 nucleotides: TGTGCCACCGACAGGGATAGCAATCAGCCCCAGCATTTT. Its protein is CATDRDSNQPQHF.

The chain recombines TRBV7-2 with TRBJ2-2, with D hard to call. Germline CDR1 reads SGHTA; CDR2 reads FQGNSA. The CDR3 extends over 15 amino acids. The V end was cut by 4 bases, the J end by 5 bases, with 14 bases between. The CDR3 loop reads CASSSLNVETGELFF. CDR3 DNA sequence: TGTGCCAGCAGCTCTTTAAACGTCGAGACCGGGGAGCTGTTTTTT.

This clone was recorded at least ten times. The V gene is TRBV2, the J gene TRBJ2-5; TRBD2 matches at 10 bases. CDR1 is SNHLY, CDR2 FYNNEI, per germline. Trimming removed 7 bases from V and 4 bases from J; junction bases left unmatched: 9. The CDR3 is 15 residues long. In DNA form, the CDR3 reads TGTGCCAGCATGGGGGCTAGCGGGGGTGGAGAGACCCAGTACTTC. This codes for CASMGASGGGETQYF. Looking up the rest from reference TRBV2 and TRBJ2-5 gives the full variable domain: EPEVTQTPSHQVTQMGQEVILRCVPISNHLYFYWYRQILGQKVEFLVSFYNNEISEKSEIFDDQFSVERPDGSNFTLKIRSTKLEDSAMYFCASMGASGGGETQYFGPGTRLLVL.

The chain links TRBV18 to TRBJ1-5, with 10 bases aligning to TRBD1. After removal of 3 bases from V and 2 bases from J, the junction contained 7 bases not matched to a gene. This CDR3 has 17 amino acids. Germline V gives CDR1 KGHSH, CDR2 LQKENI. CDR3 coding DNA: TGTGCCAGCTCACCGCGGACAGGGGGTAGCCGCAATCAGCCCCAGCATTTT. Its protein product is CASSPRTGGSRNQPQHF.

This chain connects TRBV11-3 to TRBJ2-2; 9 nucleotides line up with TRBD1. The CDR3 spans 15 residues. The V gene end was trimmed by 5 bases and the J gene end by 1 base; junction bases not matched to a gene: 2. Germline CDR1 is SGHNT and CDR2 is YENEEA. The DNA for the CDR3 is TGTGCCAGCAGCCGGGGACAGGGGAACACCGGGGAGCTGTTTTTT. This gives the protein CASSRGQGNTGELFF.

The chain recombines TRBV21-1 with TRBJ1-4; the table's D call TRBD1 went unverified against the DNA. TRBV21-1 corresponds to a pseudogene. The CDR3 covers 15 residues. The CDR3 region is CASSTDRGQNEKLFF. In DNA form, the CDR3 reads TGTGCCAGCAGCACCGACAGGGGTCAGAATGAAAAACTGTTTTTT.

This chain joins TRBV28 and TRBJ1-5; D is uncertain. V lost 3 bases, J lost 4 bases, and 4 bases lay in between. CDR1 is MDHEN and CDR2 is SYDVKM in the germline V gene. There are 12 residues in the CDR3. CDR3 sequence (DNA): TGTGCCAGCAGTTTTTATAATCAGCCCCAGCATTTT. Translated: CASSFYNQPQHF.

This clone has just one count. The CDR3 nucleotides read TGTGCCAGCAGCCCCCGGACAGGGAGCCACGAGCAGTACTTC. It specifies CASSPRTGSHEQYF. This chain uses TRBV7-3 with TRBJ2-7; 8 nucleotides match TRBD1. Germline V CDR1 and CDR2: SGHTA, FQGTGA. The CDR3 covers 14 residues. J lost 5 bases, V lost 5 bases, and 8 bases had no gene match.

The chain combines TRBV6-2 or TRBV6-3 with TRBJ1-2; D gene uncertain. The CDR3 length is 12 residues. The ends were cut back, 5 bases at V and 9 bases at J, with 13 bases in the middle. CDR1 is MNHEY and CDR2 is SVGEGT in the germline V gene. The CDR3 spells CASSRTGTSYTF. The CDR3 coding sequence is TGTGCCAGCAGTCGCACGGGTACCAGCTACACCTTC.

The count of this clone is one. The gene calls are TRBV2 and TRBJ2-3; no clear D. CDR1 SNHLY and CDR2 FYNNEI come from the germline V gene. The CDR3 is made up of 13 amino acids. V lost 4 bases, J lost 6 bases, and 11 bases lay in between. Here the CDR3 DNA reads TGTGCCAGCAGTGTCTGGGCTGAGGATACGCAGTATTTT. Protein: CASSVWAEDTQYF. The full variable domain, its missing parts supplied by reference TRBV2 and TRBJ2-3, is EPEVTQTPSHQVTQMGQEVILRCVPISNHLYFYWYRQILGQKVEFLVSFYNNEISEKSEIFDDQFSVERPDGSNFTLKIRSTKLEDSAMYFCASSVWAEDTQYFGPGTRLTVL.